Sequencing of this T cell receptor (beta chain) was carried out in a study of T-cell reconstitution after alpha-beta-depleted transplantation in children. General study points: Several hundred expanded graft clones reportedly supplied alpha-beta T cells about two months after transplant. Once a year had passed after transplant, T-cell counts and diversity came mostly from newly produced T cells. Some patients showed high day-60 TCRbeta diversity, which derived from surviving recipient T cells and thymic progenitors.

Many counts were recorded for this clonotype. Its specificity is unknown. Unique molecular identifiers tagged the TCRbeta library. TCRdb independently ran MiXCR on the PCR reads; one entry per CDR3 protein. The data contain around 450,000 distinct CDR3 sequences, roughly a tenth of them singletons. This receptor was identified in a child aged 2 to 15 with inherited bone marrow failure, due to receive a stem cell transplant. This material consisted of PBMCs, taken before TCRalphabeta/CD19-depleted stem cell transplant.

This chain's CDR3 is CASSYSMVGDTQYF. DNA of the CDR3: TGTGCCAGCAGTTACTCGATGGTTGGAGATACGCAGTATTTT. This chain connects TRBV6-5 to TRBJ2-3; no firm D call. V gave up 0 bases and J gave up 5 bases, with 9 bases separating them. The CDR3 extends over 14 amino acids. Looked up from germline, CDR1 is MNHEY and CDR2 is SVGAGI.